Below are 12 T cell receptor beta chains sequenced from a single sample in a study of T cells in women clearing cervical HPV infection. Sequenced by immunoSEQ multiplex PCR; TCRdb stores in-frame clones only, minus some. This sample lists 25,000 or so clones; its ten largest clones have over 8%. The specimen was blood buffy coat. These receptors all come from a woman between 18 and 70 years old with a cervical HPV16 infection that either progressed to CIN3+ or cleared (not recorded which).

With respect to this clone: The read stops 3 residues short of the end of the CDR3; the missing end is completed from the germline J gene. The chain couples TRBV2 to TRBJ2-1, with 11 bases matching TRBD2. Germline-derived CDR1 and CDR2 are SNHLY and FYNNEI. The CDR3 contains 15 residues. The V segment lost 3 bases and the J segment 9 bases; nucleotides outside the gene matches: 7. This chain's CDR3 is CASSDVAGGPSEQFF. The CDR3 bases that were read are TGTGCCAGCAGTGACGTAGCGGGAGGGCCTAGTGAG.

In the case of this clone: The read terminates 3 residues before the CDR3 end, so the remaining end is supplied by the germline J gene. V and J are TRBV2 and TRBJ1-1; TRBD1 matches at 8 bases. With 6 bases clipped from V and 1 base from J, the junction kept 10 bases outside the gene matches. Germline V gene lookup returns CDR1 SNHLY and CDR2 FYNNEI. There are 16 residues in the CDR3. This CDR3 is CASSLRDRSTNTEAFF. Partial CDR3 DNA: TGTGCCAGCAGCCTGAGGGACAGGTCCACGAACACTGAA. The full variable domain, its missing parts supplied by reference TRBV2 and TRBJ1-1, is EPEVTQTPSHQVTQMGQEVILRCVPISNHLYFYWYRQILGQKVEFLVSFYNNEISEKSEIFDDQFSVERPDGSNFTLKIRSTKLEDSAMYFCASSLRDRSTNTEAFFGQGTRLTVV.

Concerning this clone: Read coverage stops 3 residues before the CDR3 terminus; the germline J gene supplies the remainder. The chain carries TRBV3-1 (or the pseudogene TRBV3-2) and TRBJ2-5; 14 nucleotides align to TRBD2. Germline V gene sequence: CDR1 LGHDT, CDR2 YNNKEL (reference sequence). The CDR3 has 18 amino acids. Trimming removed 3 bases from V and 0 bases from J; junction bases left unmatched: 6. This chain's CDR3 is CASSHGLAGGGYQETQYF. The DNA read from the CDR3 is TGTGCCAGCAGCCACGGACTAGCGGGGGGCGGGTACCAAGAGACC.

Concerning this clone: The read ends 3 residues early relative to the CDR3; the germline J gene fills the gap. The chain uses TRBV5-6 and TRBJ2-5; weak D call: TRBD2 (5 bases). Germline CDR1 is SGHDT and CDR2 is YYEEEE. The CDR3 has 14 amino acids. V lost 0 bases, J lost 6 bases, and 12 bases lay in between. CDR3 amino acids: CASSLAAGRKTQYF. The CDR3 DNA, read in part, is TGTGCCAGCAGCTTGGCCGCGGGTAGAAAGACC.

In regard to this clone: The sequenced fragment ends 3 residues before the CDR3 boundary, so the rest is inferred from the germline J gene. V and J are TRBV19 and TRBJ1-1; 7 bases align to TRBD1. This CDR3 spans 15 amino acids. Germline CDR1 is LNHDA and CDR2 is SQIVND (reference sequence). Trimming cost V 5 bases and J 1 base; bases outside gene matches: 7. Partial CDR3 DNA: TGTGCCAGTAGTGGATACAGGGGAAAGAACACTGAA. Protein sequence: CASSGYRGKNTE. The CDR3 in full is CASSGYRGKNTEAFF.

A note on this clone: Coverage ceases 3 residues before the CDR3 finishes, and the germline J gene fills in the end. J is TRBJ1-2 and V is TRBV16, with D possibly matching TRBD1 (6 bases). CDR1 and CDR2 from the germline V gene are KGHSY and FQNENV. The CDR3 consists of 14 residues. The CDR3 bases that were read are TGTGCCAGCAGCCAATCTGTCGCAGGGGTCGGC. This gives the protein CASSQSVAGVG. The CDR3 as a whole reads CASSQSVAGVGYTF.

Here the CDR3 reads CASSLRSGRAYDYTF. The DNA read from the CDR3 is TGTGCCAGCAGCTTGCGGTCAGGCAGGGCCTACGAC. This chain joins TRBV7-9 and TRBJ1-2, with a weak D call TRBD1 (5 bases). The sequenced fragment ends 3 residues before the CDR3 boundary, so the rest is inferred from the germline J gene. Germline assignment: CDR1 SEHNR and CDR2 FQNEAQ (reference sequence). The CDR3 is 15 residues long.

Partial CDR3 DNA: TGTGCCAGTAGAGACAGGGATATGTATGGC. Protein product: CASRDRDMYG. The CDR3 in full is CASRDRDMYGYTF. This chain joins TRBV19 and TRBJ1-2; TRBD1 agrees at 7 bases. The read stops 3 residues short of the end of the CDR3; the missing end is completed from the germline J gene. Germline values: CDR1 LNHDA, CDR2 SQIVND (reference sequence). The CDR3 contains 13 residues. Losses at the gene ends were 6 bases for V and 5 bases for J; bases not matched to a gene: 6. The whole variable domain, remainder taken from reference TRBV19 and TRBJ1-2, is DGGITQSPKYLFRKEGQNVTLSCEQNLNHDAMYWYRQDPGQGLRLIYYSQIVNDFQKGDIAEGYSVSREKKESFPLTVTSAQKNPTAFYLCASRDRDMYGYTFGSGTRLTVV.

A remark on this clone: The read finishes 3 residues shy of the CDR3 end, and the germline J gene is used to complete it. The chain uses TRBV20-1 and TRBJ1-1, with TRBD1 matching 7 bases. In germline, CDR1 is DFQATT, CDR2 SNEGSKA (reference sequence). The ends lost 5 bases at V and 1 base at J; junction bases unmatched: 4. The CDR3 is 13 amino acids. CDR3 amino acids: CSAPGQTNTEAFF. The part of the CDR3 DNA that was read is TGCAGTGCTCCGGGACAGACGAACACTGAA.

Regarding this clone: The CDR3 extends 3 residues past the end of the read, so its final part is completed from the germline J gene. The chain recombines TRBV6-1 with TRBJ2-1; D is perhaps TRBD2 (7 bases). This CDR3 comprises 13 residues. Germline CDR1 is MNHNS and CDR2 is SASEGT. With 4 bases removed from V and 7 bases from J, the gap between germline ends came to 11 bases. The sequenced CDR3 bases are TGTGCCAGCAGTGGGGAGGGGGGGAATGAG. Protein product: CASSGEGGNE. The entire CDR3 sequence reads CASSGEGGNEQFF.

As for this clone: The CDR3 is cut off 3 residues early in the read; its end comes from the germline J gene. This rearrangement joins TRBV20-1 to TRBJ1-2; 7 bases are a match to TRBD1. V gave up 6 bases and J gave up 6 bases; unmatched junction bases: 7. The CDR3 runs 12 residues. Germline CDR1 is DFQATT and CDR2 is SNEGSKA (reference sequence). The chain's CDR3 is CSALTGVDGYTF. Incomplete CDR3 DNA: TGCAGTGCCCTTACAGGGGTGGATGGC.

In the case of this clone: Read sequence stops 3 residues before the CDR3 end, and the germline J gene provides the missing end. V and J are TRBV19 and TRBJ2-1; D perhaps matches TRBD2 (5 bases). Germline values: CDR1 LNHDA, CDR2 SQIVND (reference sequence). The CDR3 spans 13 residues. The V gene lost 6 bases and the J gene lost 6 bases, with 12 bases spanning the gap. The CDR3 spells CASRPPGSNEQFF. The DNA read from the CDR3 is TGTGCCAGTAGGCCCCCGGGGAGCAATGAG.